Following are 8 T cell receptor beta chains from one sample sequenced in a study of T-cell memory formation after mild COVID-19. TCRdb analysed the 5' RACE reads with MiXCR anew, one entry per CDR3 protein. The sample comprises approximately 300,000 distinct CDR3 sequences, roughly 15% of which are singletons, and around 20% rests with the top ten. The sequenced sample consisted of PBMCs or a T cell subset sorted from them (not recorded which). These receptors came from a man between 18 and 29 years old who had mild COVID-19 (a few samples of this study predate the infection). Cell type and time point are not known.

The chain joins TRBV5-1 to TRBJ1-6; D remains unclear. Germline-derived CDR1 and CDR2 are SGHRS and YFSETQ. This CDR3 has 17 residues. The V and J ends lost 2 bases and 0 bases respectively, with 12 bases between them. CDR3 sequence: CASSFDLLSSYNSPLHF. CDR3 coding DNA: TGCGCCAGCAGCTTTGACCTTTTAAGCTCCTATAATTCACCCCTCCACTTT.

This clonotype appeared once. The chain uses TRBV7-6 and TRBJ1-5; D not certain. In germline, CDR1 is SGHVS, CDR2 FNYEAQ. Trimming removed 5 bases at V and 7 bases at J, with 12 bases between. There are 13 residues in the CDR3. As DNA, the CDR3 is TGTGCCAGCAGCCCCTCCCCCGGGCAGCCCCAGCATTTT. This codes for CASSPSPGQPQHF.

This clonotype was picked up many times. The chain is built from TRBV5-1 and TRBJ2-7; TRBD1 agrees at 7 bases. Germline V CDR1 and CDR2: SGHRS, YFSETQ. The ends lost 4 bases at V and 4 bases at J; junction bases unmatched: 11. CDR3 length: 15 amino acids. The CDR3 DNA follows: TGCGCCAGCAGCCACAGGGGCCGGGAATCGTACGAGCAGTACTTC. Residues: CASSHRGRESYEQYF.

With regard to this clonotype: One end of the junction varies from germline; a read error may be responsible. This sequence joins TRBV5-1 and TRBJ2-1; TRBD2 aligns across 13 bases. Looked up from germline, CDR1 is SGHRS and CDR2 is YFSETQ. The CDR3 totals 16 residues. CDR3 region: CASSPPGLAGYNEKFF. The CDR3 bases are TGCGCCAGCAGCCCCCCGGGACTAGCGGGGTACAATGAGAAGTTCTTC. Combining the CDR3 with reference TRBV5-1 and TRBJ2-1 gives the whole variable domain KAGVTQTPRYLIKTRGQQVTLSCSPISGHRSVSWYQQTPGQGLQFLFEYFSETQRNKGNFPGRFSGRQFSNSRSEMNVSTLELGDSALYLCASSPPGLAGYNEKFFGPGTRLTVL.

This clonotype was counted between two and nine times. The chain uses TRBV10-2 and TRBJ2-2; D unresolved. Germline assignment: CDR1 WSHSY and CDR2 SAAADI. V was pared by 7 bases and J by 8 bases, with 14 bases between. The CDR3 spans 13 residues. The CDR3 sequence is CASNPGSAGELFF. In DNA, the CDR3 is TGCGCCAGCAATCCCGGCTCAGCTGGGGAGCTGTTTTTT.

V and J are TRBV2 and TRBJ2-3; TRBD2 matches 10 bases. Germline V gene lookup returns CDR1 SNHLY and CDR2 FYNNEI. This CDR3 comprises 15 residues. With V trimmed by 7 bases and J by 0 bases, 4 bases remained unmatched. CDR3 amino acids: CASKGTSVSTDTQYF. In DNA form, the CDR3 reads TGTGCCAGCAAGGGGACTAGCGTAAGCACAGATACGCAGTATTTT.

V and J are TRBV5-1 and TRBJ2-3, with D unresolved. The CDR3 runs to 15 residues. The V end lost 1 base, the J end lost 0 bases, and 9 bases lay between the germline ends. Germline V gene lookup returns CDR1 SGHRS and CDR2 YFSETQ. The CDR3 loop is CASSLLTASTDTQYF. In DNA form, the CDR3 reads TGCGCCAGCAGCTTGCTCACGGCTAGCACAGATACGCAGTATTTT.

This clonotype was counted a few times. V gene TRBV2 combines with J gene TRBJ2-7; D remains ambiguous. The V and J ends lost 6 bases and 0 bases respectively, with 6 bases between them. Germline CDR1 and CDR2: SNHLY and FYNNEI. This CDR3 has 12 amino acids. The CDR3 DNA reads TGTGCCAGCAGATGGAACTCCTACGAGCAGTACTTC. Its protein is CASRWNSYEQYF.